The table lists the clone carrying this TCR beta chain with a few counts. The antigen is unknown. An overnight rest at 37°C with approximately 180 IU/ml IL-2 preceded regulatory T cell sorting from thawed PBMCs. CDR3 length equals 14 residues. After removal of 4 bases from V and 5 bases from J, the junction contained 8 bases not matched to a gene. Germline V gene lookup returns CDR1 SGHRS and CDR2 YFSETQ. Here immunoSEQ multiplex PCR was the method, and the copy in TCRdb shows in-frame clones only, minus some. The sample carries approximately 60,000 clones, more than 95% recorded once. This record comes from a study of Tregs in tolerant kidney transplant recipients. Findings and caveats of the study: Validation in larger populations is needed because few patients were studied. Antigen-driven expansion was suggested because donor-specific Tregs expanded more than all Tregs in tolerant patients.

The rearrangement joins TRBV5-1 to TRBJ2-7, with 8 bases matching TRBD1. The TCR comes from a human donor who received a combined kidney and bone marrow transplant. Here the sequenced sample was Tregs from blood, taken before the transplant. CDR3 nucleotides: TGCGCCAGCAGCCCAGGGGACAGGTTACACGAGCAGTACTTC. Translation gives CASSPGDRLHEQYF.